This T cell receptor (beta chain) originates from a study of cytomegalovirus exposure and HLA in healthy donors. Concerning this clone itself: Antigen: not known.

Study-level points and caveats: For presence/absence analyses, sequencing depth was assumed to be roughly uniform across donors.

After removal of 5 bases from V and 2 bases from J, the junction contained 8 bases not matched to a gene. The germline V gene encodes CDR1 SEHNR and CDR2 FQNEAQ (reference sequence). The CDR3 has 17 amino acids. Both 60 Vbeta primers and 13 Jbeta primers went into the PCR. TCRdb's table, derived via immunoSEQ multiplex PCR, lists solely in-frame clones and lacks some. This sample's table reports around 190,000 clones. Sequencing was carried out using PBMCs. V gene TRBV7-9 combines with J gene TRBJ2-5; 13 bases match TRBD2. This clonotype originated in a woman in her twenties or thirties in good health and CMV-seropositive. The CDR3 DNA follows: TGTGCCAGCAGCCCGACGGGGACTAGCGGGGAACAAGAGACCCAGTACTTC. Translated, it gives CASSPTGTSGEQETQYF.